This TCR beta chain was obtained from a study of T cell repertoires in cytomegalovirus infection. The wider study: Matching HLA type, along with CMV infection, was indicated by public TCR beta signatures.

MiXCR was run by TCRdb on the reads, yielding one entry per CDR3 protein. The sample yields about 740,000 distinct CDR3 sequences, roughly 36% seen once. Study-wide results and limits: Within the response measured ex vivo, HLA-C-restricted CMV-specific TCR beta clonotypes were dominant.

A few counts support this clonotype. The antigen is unknown. Unmatched junction bases numbered 5, after V lost 4 bases and J lost 3 bases. The V gene's germline CDR1 is MDHEN and CDR2 SYDVKM. This CDR3 is built from 14 residues. Sample: PBMCs. The clonotype comes from a human donor in good health (CMV status not recorded). Some clones in this sample may be carry-over from other donors' samples. This chain links TRBV28 with TRBJ1-1, with 7 bases lining up with TRBD1. The CDR3 coding sequence is TGTGCCAGCAGTTCCCCAACAGGGGACACTGAAGCTTTCTTT. It is translated as CASSSPTGDTEAFF.